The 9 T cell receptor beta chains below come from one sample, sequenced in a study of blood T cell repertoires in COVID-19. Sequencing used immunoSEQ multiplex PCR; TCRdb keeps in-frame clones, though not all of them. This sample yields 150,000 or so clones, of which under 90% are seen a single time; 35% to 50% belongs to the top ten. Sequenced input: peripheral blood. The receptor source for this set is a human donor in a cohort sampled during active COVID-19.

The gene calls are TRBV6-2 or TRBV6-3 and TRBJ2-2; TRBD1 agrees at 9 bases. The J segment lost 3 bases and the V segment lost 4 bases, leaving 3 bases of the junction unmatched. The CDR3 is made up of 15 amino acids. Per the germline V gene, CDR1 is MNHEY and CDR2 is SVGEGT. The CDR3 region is CASSLWTGDTGELFF. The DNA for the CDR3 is TGTGCCAGCAGTTTGTGGACAGGGGACACCGGGGAGCTGTTTTTT.

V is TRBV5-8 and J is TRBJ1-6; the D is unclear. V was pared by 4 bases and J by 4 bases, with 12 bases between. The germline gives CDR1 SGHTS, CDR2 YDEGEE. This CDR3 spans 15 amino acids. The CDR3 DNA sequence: TGTGCCAGCAGCGGGCAGACGAGATATAATTCACCCCTCCACTTT. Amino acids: CASSGQTRYNSPLHF.

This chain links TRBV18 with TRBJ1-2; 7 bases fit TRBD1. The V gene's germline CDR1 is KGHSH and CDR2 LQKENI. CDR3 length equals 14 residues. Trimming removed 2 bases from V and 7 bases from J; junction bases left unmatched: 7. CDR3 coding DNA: TGTGCCAGCTCACCAACCGGGACAGATCGTGGCTACACCTTC. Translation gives CASSPTGTDRGYTF. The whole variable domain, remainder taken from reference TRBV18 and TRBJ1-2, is NAGVMQNPRHLVRRRGQEARLRCSPMKGHSHVYWYRQLPEEGLKFMVYLQKENIIDESGMPKERFSAEFPKEGPSILRIQQVVRGDSAAYFCASSPTGTDRGYTFGSGTRLTVV.

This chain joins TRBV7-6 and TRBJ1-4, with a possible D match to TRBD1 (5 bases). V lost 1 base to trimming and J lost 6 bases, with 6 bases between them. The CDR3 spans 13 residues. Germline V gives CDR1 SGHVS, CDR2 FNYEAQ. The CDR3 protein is CASSLGQYEKLFF. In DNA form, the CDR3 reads TGTGCCAGCAGCTTAGGACAGTATGAAAAACTGTTTTTT.

The CDR3 DNA sequence: TGTGCCAGCAGCCCCCGGGTAGCGGGAGTTTCTAATGAGCAGTTCTTC. It encodes CASSPRVAGVSNEQFF. This chain uses TRBV5-6 with TRBJ2-1, with 9 bases identical to TRBD2. CDR1 is SGHDT, CDR2 YYEEEE, per germline. V trimming: 4 bases; J trimming: 7 bases; junction bases outside the gene matches: 12. This CDR3 is 16 amino acids long.

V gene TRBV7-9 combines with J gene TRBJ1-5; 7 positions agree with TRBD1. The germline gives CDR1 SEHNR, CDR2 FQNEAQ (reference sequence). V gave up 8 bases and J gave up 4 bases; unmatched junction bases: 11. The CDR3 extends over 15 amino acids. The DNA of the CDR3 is TGTGCCAGCCAAAAATCGACAGGGATTAATCAGCCCCAGCATTTT. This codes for CASQKSTGINQPQHF. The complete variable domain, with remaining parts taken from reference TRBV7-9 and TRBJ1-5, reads DTGVSQNPRHKITKRGQNVTFRCDPISEHNRLYWYRQTLGQGPEFLTYFQNEAQLEKSRLLSDRFSAERPKGSFSTLEIQRTEQGDSAMYLCASQKSTGINQPQHFGDGTRLSIL.

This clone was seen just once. The CDR3 loop is CAISEKKEGQPQHF. In DNA, the CDR3 is TGTGCCATCAGTGAGAAGAAGGAGGGTCAGCCCCAGCATTTT. The genes are TRBV10-3 and TRBJ1-5; D is ambiguous. Germline values: CDR1 ENHRY, CDR2 SYGVKD. This CDR3 is 14 amino acids long. V was cut by 2 bases and J by 6 bases, with 11 bases left in between.

The CDR3 reads CASRKRDLHYNEQFF. In DNA, the CDR3 is TGCGCCAGCAGAAAGCGGGACCTACACTACAATGAGCAGTTCTTC. The chain uses TRBV5-1 and TRBJ2-1, with 7 positions matching TRBD2. With V trimmed by 5 bases and J by 3 bases, 8 bases remained unmatched. CDR1 is SGHRS and CDR2 is YFSETQ in the germline V gene. The CDR3 is 15 residues long.

Here the CDR3 reads CASSYGQGRGQPQHF. The CDR3 nucleotides read TGTGCCAGCAGTTACGGACAGGGAAGGGGACAGCCCCAGCATTTT. The J gene is TRBJ1-5, the V gene TRBV28, with 8 positions matching TRBD1. V gave up 4 bases and J gave up 7 bases; unmatched junction bases: 9. The germline V gene has CDR1 MDHEN and CDR2 SYDVKM. This CDR3 comprises 15 residues.